This TCR beta chain was sequenced for a study of T cells in Graves' hyperthyroidism and ophthalmopathy. This clonotype was picked up a small number of times. Its matching antigen is unknown. Researchers amplified the TCR beta CDR3 regions from RNA transcripts. Using the HTBI primer set, a first-round RT-PCR was run on the TCR CDR3. TCRdb re-analysed the multiplex PCR reads in MiXCR, keeping a single row per CDR3 protein. The table includes approximately 360,000 distinct CDR3 sequences, about 25% detected once. Study-wide points: Onset of ophthalmopathy came a median around 7.1 months after the model predicted it.

Patients were excluded because of uncontrolled infection, other autoimmune disease, pregnancy or lactation. Germline V gene data show CDR1 as GTSNPN and CDR2 as SVGIG (reference sequence). Trimming stripped 3 bases from V and 1 base from J, with 6 bases between. This CDR3 has 13 amino acids. The V call is TRBV30, the J call TRBJ2-2; no definite D call. The source material was blood. The sequence was collected from a man aged 45-65 years with Graves' hyperthyroidism. CDR3 in DNA: TGTGCCTGGAGGTCGAAGAACACCGGGGAGCTGTTTTTT. This encodes CAWRSKNTGELFF. Full variable domain (missing parts from reference TRBV30 and TRBJ2-2): SQTIHQWPATLVQPVGSPLSLECTVEGTSNPNLYWYRQAAGRGLQLLFYSVGIGQISSEVPQNLSASRPQDRQFILSSKKLLLSDSGFYLCAWRSKNTGELFFGEGSRLTVL.